This T cell receptor (beta chain) is from a study of blood T cell repertoires in COVID-19. Study overall: Material from acute and convalescent COVID-19 was sourced from the United States, Italy and Spain.

This CDR3 contains 14 residues. With V trimmed by 0 bases and J by 5 bases, 4 bases remained unmatched. Germline CDR1 SGHNT, CDR2 YYREEE (reference sequence). The assay was immunoSEQ multiplex PCR, and TCRdb's table has in-frame clones only and misses some. The data contain a few hundred thousand clones, roughly 88% of them singletons. The receptor was derived from a young man who had recovered from COVID-19. The chain has TRBV5-4 and TRBJ1-2; TRBD1 matches 7 bases. Sample: PBMCs or T cells enriched from blood (not recorded which). CDR3 bases: TGTGCCAGCAGCTTGGTGGGACAGCCTTATGGCTACACCTTC. It encodes CASSLVGQPYGYTF.